This T cell receptor beta chain was retrieved from a study of blood T cells in healthy people across ages. This clonotype turned up a few times. Its antigen is still unknown. A second roughly 6 to 11 cycle PCR used barcoded and J-beta primers. Unique molecular identifiers of 12 random nucleotides labeled each cDNA. TCRdb recomputed calls from the 5' RACE reads with MiXCR, one row per CDR3 protein. The table shows some 1.5 million distinct CDR3 sequences, with 28% occurring only once. Whole-study findings and limits: Naive T cell percentage by flow cytometry tracked strongly with beta diversity. Higher diversity and more naive CD4+ cells were features of long-lived donors, compared to aged donors.

The V gene's germline CDR1 is MNHNS and CDR2 SASEGT. The CDR3 is made up of 14 amino acids. V gave up 8 bases and J gave up 7 bases; unmatched junction bases: 8. The rearrangement uses TRBV6-1 and TRBJ1-6, with 7 positions matching TRBD1. This TCR was recovered from a woman aged 30 to 39 in good health. The source material was blood. The CDR3 region has the DNA TGTGCCAGCGGCCAAACAGGGGACAATTCACCCCTCCACTTT. Translating it yields CASGQTGDNSPLHF.